The 3 T cell receptor beta chains listed next were all sequenced from one sample in a study of identical twins. TCRdb reanalysed the 5' RACE reads using MiXCR and keeps one entry per CDR3 protein. This table has some 260,000 distinct CDR3 sequences, over 13% appearing once. Input material: memory (CD45RO+) T cells sorted from blood. Every receptor here comes from a woman between 18 and 29 years old in good health.

This clonotype has a count of ten or more. The rearrangement joins TRBV5-1 to TRBJ2-2, with D possibly TRBD1 on 6 matching bases. The germline gives CDR1 SGHRS, CDR2 YFSETQ. V was cut by 1 base and J by 4 bases, with 11 bases left in between. The CDR3 length is 15 residues. The CDR3 region is CASSLSLGGTGELFF. CDR3 DNA: TGCGCCAGCAGCTTGTCCTTAGGGGGCACCGGGGAGCTGTTTTTT.

This clonotype was seen many times. The V and J genes are TRBV12-3 or TRBV12-4 and TRBJ2-5; 11 bases match TRBD1. Germline trimming cut 5 bases from V and 10 bases from J; bases unmatched to any gene: 12. This CDR3 has 15 residues. The CDR3 DNA reads TGTGCCAGCAGTCCTAATCGGGGACAGGGGGAGGGCCAGTACTTC. Protein: CASSPNRGQGEGQYF.

J is TRBJ2-1 and V is TRBV7-3; D is possibly TRBD2 (6 bases). Germline values: CDR1 SGHTA, CDR2 FQGTGA. V shed 5 bases and J shed 10 bases, with 21 bases lying between them. This CDR3 comprises 15 residues. DNA of the CDR3: TGTGCCAGCAGCATAGTGTGGACTATCCCCAAGGAGCAGTTCTTC. As protein: CASSIVWTIPKEQFF.